This T cell receptor (beta chain) originates from a study of shared clonotypes between healthy human individuals. Across the study: Aged 18 to 49, the donors were two women and three men. Each donor had three CD4 naive, three CD4 memory, two CD8 naive and one CD8 memory plate. Whole-study findings and limits: Clonotype sharing across donors was expected to vary with sequencing depth.

As concerns this clone: No antigen is known for it.

In germline, CDR1 is SQVTM, CDR2 ANQGSEA. This CDR3 is 13 amino acids long. V dropped 6 bases and J dropped 0 bases, with 10 bases sitting between them. Sequencing used immunoSEQ multiplex PCR; TCRdb keeps in-frame clones, though not all of them. The sample has 650,000 to 700,000 clones, less than 95% seen once. The sequencing input was memory CD8+ T cells from PBMCs. Subset in this sample: CD45RO+ cells pooled with CCR7-negative TemRA cells. The V call is TRBV29-1, the J call TRBJ2-3; D ambiguous. The source is a man younger than 30 in good health. Some clones in this sample may be carry-over from other donors' samples. The CDR3 DNA follows: TGCAGCGTCCCCCTTAGGAGCACAGATACGCAGTATTTT. Its protein is CSVPLRSTDTQYF.